This T cell receptor (beta chain) was documented in a study of cytomegalovirus exposure and HLA in healthy donors. A note on this clone: Antigen: not known.

The CDR3 extends over 13 amino acids. Germline assignment: CDR1 LNHDA and CDR2 SQIVND (reference sequence). The V end was cut by 5 bases, the J end by 1 base, with 8 bases between. Study-wide points: Specific recognition of CMV antigens was confirmed in vitro for a few chains (all CMV-associated).

Using immunoSEQ multiplex PCR, the repertoire was profiled, and TCRdb retains in-frame clones only, with some absent. The sample holds tens of thousands of clones, roughly 90% seen once. Input material: PBMCs. The sequence was collected from a man between 18 and 29 years old in good health and CMV-seronegative. This rearrangement joins TRBV19 to TRBJ1-1; D remains unclear. The DNA for the CDR3 is TGTGCCAGTAGTTCGCAGGCGAACACTGAAGCTTTCTTT. Translating gives CASSSQANTEAFF. The variable domain in full, completed from reference TRBV19 and TRBJ1-1, reads DGGITQSPKYLFRKEGQNVTLSCEQNLNHDAMYWYRQDPGQGLRLIYYSQIVNDFQKGDIAEGYSVSREKKESFPLTVTSAQKNPTAFYLCASSSQANTEAFFGQGTRLTVV.